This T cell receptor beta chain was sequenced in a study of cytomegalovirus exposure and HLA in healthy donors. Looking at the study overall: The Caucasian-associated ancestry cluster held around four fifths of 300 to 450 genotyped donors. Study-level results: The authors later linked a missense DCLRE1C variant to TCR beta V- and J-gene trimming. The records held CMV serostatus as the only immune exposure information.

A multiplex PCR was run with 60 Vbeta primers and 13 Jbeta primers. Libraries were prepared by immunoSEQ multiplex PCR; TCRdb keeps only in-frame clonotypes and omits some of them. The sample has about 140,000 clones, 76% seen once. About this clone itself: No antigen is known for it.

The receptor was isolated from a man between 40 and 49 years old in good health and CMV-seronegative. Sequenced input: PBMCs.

The chain's CDR3 is CASSLLRGHEQYF. CDR3 nucleotide sequence: TGTGCCAGCAGCCTGCTAAGGGGGCACGAGCAGTACTTC. The chain links TRBV27 to TRBJ2-7, with TRBD1 matching 7 bases. Germline V gene sequence: CDR1 MNHEY, CDR2 SMNVEV (reference sequence). With V trimmed by 6 bases and J by 5 bases, 7 bases remained unmatched. This CDR3 region has 13 residues.